A single TCR beta chain is shown here with its context. Its specificity is unknown. Trimming pared 6 bases from V and 0 bases from J, leaving 8 bases between. Germline V CDR1 and CDR2: SNHLY, FYNNEI. This CDR3 comprises 14 residues. These data belong to a study of CD8 T cells in Susac syndrome. Study-wide results and limits: The study conceded that its TCR sequencing and HLA analysis involved relatively few individuals.

An amount of RNA that ranged from roughly 0.5 to 1 ug was reverse transcribed with random hexamers. TCRdb re-called the immunoSEQ multiplex PCR reads through MiXCR, storing one row per CDR3 protein. The sample lists roughly 80,000 distinct CDR3 sequences; around 90% were seen once. The V and J genes are TRBV2 and TRBJ2-2; D is perhaps TRBD1 (6 bases). Sequenced material: CD8+ T cells from PBMCs. The receptor comes from a human donor with multiple sclerosis. Here the CDR3 reads CASRGTTNTGELFF. The CDR3 nucleotides read TGTGCCAGCAGGGGGACAACGAACACCGGGGAGCTGTTTTTT.